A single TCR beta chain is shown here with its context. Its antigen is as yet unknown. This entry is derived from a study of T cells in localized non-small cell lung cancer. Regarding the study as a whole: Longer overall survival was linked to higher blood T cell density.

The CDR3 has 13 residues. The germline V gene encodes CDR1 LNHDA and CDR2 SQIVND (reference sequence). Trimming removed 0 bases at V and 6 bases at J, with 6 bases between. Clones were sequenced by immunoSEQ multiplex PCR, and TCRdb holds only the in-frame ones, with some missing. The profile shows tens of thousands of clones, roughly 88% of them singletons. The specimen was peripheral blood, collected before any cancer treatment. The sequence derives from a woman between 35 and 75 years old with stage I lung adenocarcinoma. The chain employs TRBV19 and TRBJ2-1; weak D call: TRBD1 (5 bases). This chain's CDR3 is CASSIDGANEQFF. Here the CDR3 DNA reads TGTGCCAGTAGTATAGATGGGGCCAATGAGCAGTTCTTC.